Each of the 28 T cell receptor beta chains below was sequenced from the same sample in a study of blood T cell repertoires in COVID-19. Clones were sequenced by immunoSEQ multiplex PCR, and TCRdb holds only the in-frame ones, with some missing. This sample has about 190,000 clones; around 83% occur once, and the top ten carry roughly 5%. Sequenced: peripheral blood. These receptors all come from a woman older than 75 with acute or convalescent COVID-19.

This chain joins TRBV7-8 and TRBJ1-1; maybe TRBD1 (5 bases). The CDR3 is 15 amino acids. The V gene's germline CDR1 is SGHVS and CDR2 FQNEAQ. The V gene lost 2 bases and the J gene lost 5 bases, with 15 bases spanning the gap. CDR3 sequence reads: CASSLNQGGRTEAFF. The CDR3 DNA sequence: TGTGCCAGCAGCTTAAATCAGGGAGGGAGGACTGAAGCTTTCTTT. The full variable domain, with the rest looked up from reference TRBV7-8 and TRBJ1-1, is GAGVSQSPRYKVAKRGQDVALRCDPISGHVSLFWYQQALGQGPEFLTYFQNEAQLDKSGLPSDRFFAERPEGSVSTLKIQRTQQEDSAVYLCASSLNQGGRTEAFFGQGTRLTVV.

The J gene is TRBJ1-4, the V gene TRBV18, with D perhaps TRBD1 (5 bases). V shed 0 bases and J shed 2 bases, with 7 bases lying between them. The CDR3 has 15 amino acids. Germline lookup yields CDR1 KGHSH and CDR2 LQKENI. The CDR3 bases are TGTGCCAGCTCACCACCAGGGGCTACTAATGAAAAACTGTTTTTT. This gives the protein CASSPPGATNEKLFF.

The rearrangement joins TRBV7-9 to TRBJ2-7; D gene uncertain. Between the trimmed V and J ends, which lost 6 bases and 5 bases, there was a span of 8 bases. CDR1 is SEHNR, CDR2 FQNEAQ, per germline (reference sequence). The CDR3 consists of 11 residues. CDR3 DNA: TGTGCCAGCAGTCCCTACGACGAGCAGTACTTC. Protein sequence: CASSPYDEQYF.

This clone has a single count. The gene calls are TRBV11-2 and TRBJ1-5; D might be TRBD1 (5 bases). The CDR3 consists of 12 residues. Per the germline V gene, CDR1 is SGHAT and CDR2 is FQNNGV. V lost 4 bases and J lost 4, with 5 bases in between. CDR3 amino acids: CASSSGNQPQHF. The CDR3 region has the DNA TGTGCCAGCAGCTCAGGGAATCAGCCCCAGCATTTT.

The gene calls are TRBV10-1 and TRBJ2-1, with TRBD2 matching over 7 bases. V trimming: 2 bases; J trimming: 7 bases; junction bases outside the gene matches: 8. Germline V gene data show CDR1 as WNHNN and CDR2 as SYGVQD (reference sequence). CDR3 size: 15 residues. The CDR3 region has the DNA TGCGCCAGCAGTGAGGGGACTATGGGTGGGAATGAGCAGTTCTTC. This sequence encodes CASSEGTMGGNEQFF.

The V call is TRBV7-9, the J call TRBJ1-1; no firm D call. Deletions cut 11 bases from V and 8 bases from J, with 12 bases between. The CDR3 is 10 amino acids. Germline assignment: CDR1 SEHNR and CDR2 FQNEAQ (reference sequence). The CDR3 protein is CAGEGLEAFF. The DNA for the CDR3 is TGTGCCGGGGAGGGTTTGGAAGCTTTCTTT.

The chain links TRBV6-8 to TRBJ2-3; TRBD1 matches at 9 bases. CDR3 length equals 14 residues. V gave up 8 bases and J gave up 7 bases; unmatched junction bases: 10. Germline-derived CDR1 and CDR2 are MNHGY and SAAAGT. The CDR3 sequence: CASGGGQGDNTQYF. As DNA, the CDR3 is TGTGCCAGCGGGGGGGGACAGGGCGATAATACGCAGTATTTT.

The gene calls are TRBV7-3 and TRBJ2-1; TRBD2 aligns across 10 bases. Trimming cost V 2 bases and J 0 bases; bases outside gene matches: 7. Per the germline V gene, CDR1 is SGHTA and CDR2 is FQGTGA. This CDR3 has 18 amino acids. The CDR3 DNA is TGTGCCAGCAGCTTATCTAGCGGGAGCCATAGCTCCTACAATGAGCAGTTCTTC. Translated, it gives CASSLSSGSHSSYNEQFF.

The genes are TRBV6-2 or TRBV6-3 and TRBJ2-7; tentative D call: TRBD1 (5 bases). From germline, CDR1 is MNHEY and CDR2 SVGEGT. Trimming pared 4 bases from V and 3 bases from J, leaving 10 bases between. The CDR3 covers 13 residues. The CDR3 sequence: CASSSNRIYEQYF. In DNA, the CDR3 is TGTGCCAGCAGTTCCAACAGGATCTACGAGCAGTACTTC.

This rearrangement joins TRBV24-1 to TRBJ1-1; D might be TRBD1 (6 bases). V was shortened by 9 bases and J by 1 base, with 14 bases between the two germline ends. This CDR3 has 14 amino acids. The germline V gene encodes CDR1 KGHDR and CDR2 SFDVKD. CDR3 sequence reads: CATSAGTRNTEAFF. In DNA, the CDR3 is TGTGCCACCTCTGCCGGGACAAGGAACACTGAAGCTTTCTTT.

The chain combines TRBV11-1 with TRBJ1-1; the D gene is possibly TRBD1 (5 bases). Germline V CDR1 and CDR2: SGHAT, FQDESV (reference sequence). The CDR3 length is 13 residues. V was shortened by 3 bases and J by 6 bases, with 11 bases between the two germline ends. This CDR3 reads CASSFLGAAEAFF. The DNA for the CDR3 is TGTGCCAGCAGCTTCCTAGGGGCCGCTGAAGCTTTCTTT.

The gene calls are TRBV24-1 and TRBJ2-3, with D unresolved. The CDR3 length is 13 residues. The germline V and J ends were trimmed by 4 bases and 5 bases, with 9 bases remaining between them. Germline V gene sequence: CDR1 KGHDR, CDR2 SFDVKD. The CDR3 loop is CATSEPREDTQYF. The CDR3 DNA follows: TGTGCCACCAGTGAGCCTCGAGAAGATACGCAGTATTTT.

This rearrangement joins TRBV7-9 to TRBJ2-3, with TRBD2 identical over 9 bases. In germline, CDR1 is SEHNR, CDR2 FQNEAQ (reference sequence). V lost 10 bases and J lost 1; bases outside the gene matches: 15. This CDR3 has 17 residues. CDR3 amino acids: CAILPRAGGGGTDTQYF. The CDR3 DNA is TGTGCCATCCTTCCCCGGGCGGGGGGGGGCGGCACAGATACGCAGTATTTT.

This clone was recorded a few times. This chain joins TRBV7-9 and TRBJ2-2, with 11 bases matching TRBD2. The germline CDR1 and CDR2 sequences are SEHNR and FQNEAQ (reference sequence). The CDR3 is 15 amino acids. J was trimmed by 0 bases and V by 6 bases; bases with no gene match: 0. CDR3 protein: CASRLAGANTGELFF. Written as DNA, the CDR3 is TGTGCCAGCAGACTAGCGGGAGCGAACACCGGGGAGCTGTTTTTT.

The chain has TRBV5-1 and TRBJ1-1, with D uncertain. Germline V gene sequence: CDR1 SGHRS, CDR2 YFSETQ. V dropped 0 bases and J dropped 2 bases, with 8 bases sitting between them. The CDR3 covers 14 residues. CDR3 in DNA: TGCGCCAGCAGCTTGGCAGAAGTTAACACTGAAGCTTTCTTT. This gives the protein CASSLAEVNTEAFF.

J is TRBJ2-5 and V is TRBV30; the D gene is possibly TRBD2 (5 bases). Germline V gene sequence: CDR1 GTSNPN, CDR2 SVGIG (reference sequence). With 1 base removed from V and 2 bases from J, the gap between germline ends came to 5 bases. The CDR3 extends over 12 amino acids. CDR3 amino acids: CAWSAGQETQYF. CDR3 DNA: TGTGCCTGGAGTGCGGGACAAGAGACCCAGTACTTC.

The V and J genes are TRBV28 and TRBJ1-2, with a weak D call TRBD1 (5 bases). Trimming pared 6 bases from V and 8 bases from J, leaving 22 bases between. CDR1 is MDHEN, CDR2 SYDVKM, per germline. The CDR3 runs 15 residues. The CDR3 nucleotides read TGTGCCAGCAGGGGGACTCAGGCCGGGTCCAGGGGCTACACCTTC. Translated, it gives CASRGTQAGSRGYTF.

This chain joins TRBV6-2 or TRBV6-3 and TRBJ1-6; the match to TRBD1 covers 7 bases. The junction had 2 bases not matched to a gene; V was cut back by 2 bases and J by 7 bases. The CDR3 has 14 residues. The germline gives CDR1 MNHEY, CDR2 SVGEGT. This CDR3 reads CASSYRGRNSPLHF. CDR3 bases: TGTGCCAGCAGTTACAGGGGGCGAAATTCACCCCTCCACTTT.

The chain is built from TRBV2 and TRBJ2-2; 11 bases line up with TRBD2. This CDR3 is built from 18 residues. V lost 7 bases to trimming and J lost 2 bases; unmatched junction nucleotides: 12. Germline V gene lookup returns CDR1 SNHLY and CDR2 FYNNEI. CDR3 protein: CASNPQPLAGGNTGELFF. CDR3 nucleotides: TGTGCCAGCAATCCTCAACCCCTAGCGGGAGGAAACACCGGGGAGCTGTTTTTT.

The chain carries TRBV5-1 and TRBJ2-3; D not certain. This CDR3 spans 12 amino acids. CDR1 is SGHRS and CDR2 is YFSETQ in the germline V gene. With 6 bases removed from V and 0 bases from J, the gap between germline ends came to 5 bases. Here the CDR3 reads CASTQSTDTQYF. The CDR3 DNA sequence: TGCGCCAGCACCCAGAGCACAGATACGCAGTATTTT.

The chain links TRBV11-3 to TRBJ2-7; tentatively, D is TRBD1 (6 bases). Germline V lookup: CDR1 SGHNT, CDR2 YENEEA. V lost 8 bases, J lost 2 bases, and 22 bases lay in between. This CDR3 comprises 16 residues. The CDR3 spells CASHSQLAGDPYEQYF. The DNA for the CDR3 is TGTGCCAGCCACTCGCAACTGGCAGGGGACCCCTACGAGCAGTACTTC.

The chain joins TRBV3-1 (or the pseudogene TRBV3-2) to TRBJ1-2; TRBD1 matches at 7 bases. The CDR3 spans 13 residues. V dropped 2 bases and J dropped 6; count of bases not matched to a gene: 3. Germline V lookup: CDR1 LGHDT, CDR2 YNNKEL (reference sequence). The CDR3 loop reads CASSQNTGDGYTF. The CDR3 bases are TGTGCCAGCAGCCAAAACACAGGGGATGGCTACACCTTC.

The V call is TRBV9, the J call TRBJ2-3, with 7 positions matching TRBD1. Germline loops: CDR1 SGDLS, CDR2 YYNGEE. The CDR3 is 15 amino acids. V trimming: 4 bases; J trimming: 0 bases; junction bases outside the gene matches: 5. The CDR3 region is CASSHRQGSTDTQYF. The CDR3 nucleotides are TGTGCCAGCAGCCACAGACAGGGTAGCACAGATACGCAGTATTTT.

Notes on this clone: The junction shows a germline mismatch at one end, possibly a read error. This rearrangement joins TRBV6-6 to TRBJ2-1, with 7 bases matching TRBD2. There are 12 residues in the CDR3. The germline V gene encodes CDR1 MNHNY and CDR2 SVGAGI (reference sequence). This CDR3 is CASTYGGEGQFF. CDR3 sequence (DNA): TGTGCCAGCACTTACGGAGGGGAGGGGCAGTTCTTC.

V usage is TRBV30 and J usage is TRBJ2-2; no firm D call. The CDR3 loop spans 10 amino acids. V was shortened by 8 bases and J by 6 bases, with 7 bases between the two germline ends. The germline CDR1 and CDR2 sequences are GTSNPN and SVGIG (reference sequence). This CDR3 reads CALSAGELFF. The CDR3 nucleotides are TGTGCCCTAAGTGCCGGGGAGCTGTTTTTT. The entire variable domain, with the rest obtained from reference TRBV30 and TRBJ2-2, is as follows: SQTIHQWPATLVQPVGSPLSLECTVEGTSNPNLYWYRQAAGRGLQLLFYSVGIGQISSEVPQNLSASRPQDRQFILSSKKLLLSDSGFYLCALSAGELFFGEGSRLTVL.

The V call is TRBV11-2, the J call TRBJ1-3; a weak D match, TRBD1 (5 bases). This CDR3 region has 14 residues. The germline CDR1 and CDR2 sequences are SGHAT and FQNNGV. V was trimmed by 2 bases and J by 5 bases, leaving 10 bases between them. The CDR3 reads CASSLSPDRNTIYF. As DNA, the CDR3 is TGTGCCAGCAGCTTATCCCCGGACAGAAACACCATATATTTT.

The chain combines TRBV5-1 with TRBJ2-1; D unclear. Germline V gene sequence: CDR1 SGHRS, CDR2 YFSETQ. V lost 4 bases to trimming and J lost 0 bases, with 11 bases between them. This CDR3 is built from 15 residues. CDR3 residues: CASSLTTSSYNEQFF. The CDR3 bases are TGCGCCAGCAGCCTCACTACGAGCTCCTACAATGAGCAGTTCTTC.

The CDR3 sequence is CASSSKRTLSSTDTQYF. The CDR3 DNA sequence: TGTGCCAGCAGTTCTAAACGGACACTTTCTAGCACAGATACGCAGTATTTT. The chain employs TRBV6-7 and TRBJ2-3; TRBD1 might be the D (5 bases). TRBV6-7 is an ORF, with its function uncertain. The CDR3 runs to 17 residues. Trimming left V 4 bases short and J 0 bases short, with 17 bases between.